The 4 T cell receptor beta chains below all came from one sample that was sequenced in a study of CD8 T cells in ankylosing spondylitis (dated by TCRdb to between 2016 and 2019). The paper's findings and limits, for the study overall: Blood from ankylosing spondylitis patients appeared to be characterized by a TCR beta motif made up of 8 or 9 highly homologous amino acid variants.

Libraries came from 5' RACE. The instrument given in TCRdb is Illumina HiSeq 2500. TCRdb cleaned the public reads at Q25 with fastp, built clones with MiXCR and kept in-frame beta chains. Rows matching on CDR3 protein sequence are summarized as one entry with the most common DNA and genes. The sample includes around 890,000 distinct CDR3 sequences, with 12% observed a single time. 0.51% of the sample comes from the top ten. Their target antigens are unknown. Sequencing used blood, either unsorted or a sorted T cell fraction (not recorded which). Receptors were obtained from a male donor with ankylosing spondylitis.

This clonotype was picked up many times. The CDR3 is CASSLGPANPYEQYF. The CDR3 nucleotides read TGTGCCAGCAGCTTAGGCCCAGCCAATCCCTACGAGCAGTACTTC. This chain links TRBV7-3 with TRBJ2-7; D is undetermined. The CDR3 totals 15 residues. With 2 bases removed from V and 2 bases from J, the gap between germline ends came to 13 bases. The germline gives CDR1 SGHTA, CDR2 FQGTGA. Full variable domain (outside the CDR3, taken from reference TRBV7-3 and TRBJ2-7): GAGVSQTPSNKVTEKGKYVELRCDPISGHTALYWYRQSLGQGPEFLIYFQGTGAADDSGLPNDRFFAVRPEGSVSTLKIQRTERGDSAVYLCASSLGPANPYEQYFGPGTRLTVT.

This clonotype came up a few times. This chain joins TRBV7-2 and TRBJ2-7; TRBD1 aligns across 8 bases. Trimming removed 2 bases from V and 4 bases from J; junction bases left unmatched: 7. The CDR3 consists of 15 residues. The germline gives CDR1 SGHTA, CDR2 FQGNSA. CDR3 sequence (DNA): TGTGCCAGCAGCTTACGGACGGACAGGGCTTACGAGCAGTACTTC. Amino acids: CASSLRTDRAYEQYF.

This clonotype appeared a few times. This rearrangement joins TRBV5-1 to TRBJ1-3; D gene uncertain. CDR1 is SGHRS and CDR2 is YFSETQ in the germline V gene. This CDR3 has 14 amino acids. V shed 1 base and J shed 8 bases, with 13 bases lying between them. Here the CDR3 reads CASSLRAAGDTIYF. The DNA for the CDR3 is TGCGCCAGCAGCTTGCGCGCGGCCGGGGACACCATATATTTT.

This clonotype was seen more than once but under ten times. The CDR3 reads CASSQDGTRRSETQYF. The CDR3, as DNA: TGTGCCAGCAGCCAAGATGGGACTAGGAGGAGTGAGACCCAGTACTTC. The rearrangement uses TRBV4-2 and TRBJ2-5, with 8 bases lining up with TRBD2. There are 16 residues in the CDR3. After removal of 0 bases from V and 5 bases from J, the junction contained 8 bases not matched to a gene. CDR1 is LGHNA, CDR2 YNFKEQ, per germline.